Shown below are 29 T cell receptor beta chains from a single sample sequenced in a study of regulatory T cells in long-lasting Graves disease. The time point: newly diagnosed GD, antithyroid drugs for less than 3 months. RNA isolated from PBMCs was used to make the TCR library. Arm-PCR with iRepertoire HTBI primers amplified the CDR3 regions for these TCR beta libraries. Using its own MiXCR run on the multiplex PCR reads, TCRdb lists one record per CDR3 protein. The table includes 410,000 or so distinct CDR3 sequences, around 14% detected once. This sample was also put to use in a study of T cells in Graves' hyperthyroidism and ophthalmopathy.

Sequencing was performed on peripheral blood mononuclear cells (PBMCs), taken at new diagnosis, from a patient treated with antithyroid drugs. The receptor set was obtained from a woman in her twenties or thirties with Graves disease.

This clonotype has ten or more counts. The gene calls are TRBV20-1 and TRBJ1-5; D is undetermined. The CDR3 spans 14 residues. Germline CDR1 and CDR2: DFQATT and SNEGSKA (reference sequence). V was shortened by 3 bases and J by 3 bases, with 12 bases between the two germline ends. This chain's CDR3 is CSASRQVYNQPQHF. DNA of the CDR3: TGCAGTGCTAGCAGGCAGGTATACAATCAGCCCCAGCATTTT.

In this sample, this clonotype turned up a few times. The V and J genes are TRBV9 and TRBJ1-4; D call uncertain. Germline V gene lookup returns CDR1 SGDLS and CDR2 YYNGEE. CDR3 length: 16 amino acids. Trimming took 0 bases from V and 6 from J, leaving 15 bases between them. CDR3 protein: CASSVEGSGADEKLFF. The CDR3 bases are TGTGCCAGCAGCGTAGAAGGATCGGGCGCCGATGAAAAACTGTTTTTT.

A remark on this clonotype: At one of its ends the junction is not consistent with the germline gene, which may arise from a read error. The chain is built from TRBV24-1 and TRBJ1-5; 8 bases line up with TRBD1. Germline values: CDR1 KGHDR, CDR2 SFDVKD. There are 16 residues in the CDR3. This chain's CDR3 is CAISDRGQGGNQPQHF. The DNA of the CDR3 is TGTGCCATCAGTGACCGAGGACAGGGCGGCAATCAGCCCCAGCATTTT.

This chain uses TRBV6-2 or TRBV6-3 with TRBJ1-6, with a weak D call TRBD1 (6 bases). The CDR3 totals 14 residues. The germline V and J ends were trimmed by 6 bases and 3 bases, with 9 bases remaining between them. The germline V gene encodes CDR1 MNHEY and CDR2 SVGEGT. The chain's CDR3 is CASSQGGYNSPLHF. The CDR3 region has the DNA TGTGCCAGCAGCCAAGGGGGCTATAATTCACCCCTCCACTTT.

Many counts were recorded for this clonotype. Germline and junction disagree at one end, which may indicate a read error. The V and J genes are TRBV3-1 and TRBJ1-5, with D tentatively TRBD1 (5 bases). Germline CDR1 is LGHDT and CDR2 is YNNKEL (reference sequence). The CDR3 extends over 14 amino acids. DNA of the CDR3: TGTGCCAGCGGCCAATATGGGGGAAGTCAGCCCCAGCATTTT. Residues: CASGQYGGSQPQHF.

This clonotype was observed a few times. The junction and the germline gene differ at one end; a read error may be behind it. This rearrangement joins TRBV6-5 to TRBJ1-6; D not resolved. This CDR3 is 14 amino acids long. The germline CDR1 and CDR2 sequences are MNHEY and SVGAGI. The CDR3 loop reads CASSYTAYDSPLHF. CDR3 bases: TGTGCCAGCAGTTACACCGCCTATGATTCACCCCTCCACTTT.

Remarks on this clonotype: With only one base between it and a far larger clone, this is likely a read error. This chain joins TRBV11-3 and TRBJ2-1; D is perhaps TRBD1 or TRBD2 (5 bases each). Germline lookup yields CDR1 SGHNT and CDR2 YENEEA. The CDR3 totals 15 residues. V was clipped by 5 bases and J by 0 bases, with 11 bases between them. The CDR3 region has the DNA TGTGCCAGCAGCGAGGGGTTAAGCTCCTACAATGAGCAGTTCTTC. Amino acid sequence: CASSEGLSSYNEQFF.

This clonotype was found a few times. In nucleotides, the CDR3 is TGTGCCACCAGTGATACTGCGAACACCGGGGAGCTGTTTTTT. This sequence encodes CATSDTANTGELFF. The V call is TRBV24-1, the J call TRBJ2-2; D unresolved. The CDR3 runs 14 residues. V lost 3 bases, J lost 0 bases, and 4 bases lay in between. Germline V gene lookup returns CDR1 KGHDR and CDR2 SFDVKD.

Points on this clonotype: Germline and junction disagree at one end, which may indicate a read error. The rearrangement links TRBV19 to TRBJ2-3; tentative D call: TRBD2 (5 bases). This CDR3 has 15 residues. Germline-derived CDR1 and CDR2 are LNHDA and SQIVND (reference sequence). The CDR3: CASRLSGSSIDTQYF. The CDR3 region has the DNA TGTGCCAGTAGGTTGAGCGGCTCTAGCATAGATACGCAGTATTTT.

The V and J genes are TRBV19 and TRBJ1-3; D is ambiguous. The CDR3 covers 11 residues. V dropped 8 bases and J dropped 4 bases, with 6 bases sitting between them. Germline CDR1 reads LNHDA; CDR2 reads SQIVND (reference sequence). Here the CDR3 reads CASFGGNTIYF. In DNA form, the CDR3 reads TGTGCCAGTTTCGGCGGAAACACCATATATTTT.

The CDR3 loop reads CSARDPTSGAYNEQFF. DNA of the CDR3: TGCAGTGCTAGAGACCCCACTAGCGGGGCATACAATGAGCAGTTCTTC. J is TRBJ2-1 and V is TRBV20-1, with 10 bases identical to TRBD2. The length of the CDR3 is 16 residues. J was trimmed by 4 bases and V by 0 bases; bases with no gene match: 6. The V gene's germline CDR1 is DFQATT and CDR2 SNEGSKA (reference sequence).

The CDR3 is CASSERGEDEKLFF. The DNA of the CDR3 is TGTGCCAGCAGTGAGAGGGGCGAGGATGAAAAACTGTTTTTT. The J gene is TRBJ1-4, the V gene TRBV6-2 or TRBV6-3; weak D call: TRBD1 (5 bases). CDR1 is MNHEY and CDR2 is SVGEGT in the germline V gene. Deletions cut 5 bases from V and 6 bases from J, with 13 bases between. The length of the CDR3 is 14 residues.

The rearrangement uses TRBV9 and TRBJ1-6; D gene ambiguous. The CDR3 consists of 14 residues. With 3 bases removed from V and 9 bases from J, the gap between germline ends came to 13 bases. CDR1 and CDR2 from the germline V gene are SGDLS and YYNGEE. CDR3 protein: CASSAGSIGSPLHF. DNA of the CDR3: TGTGCCAGCAGCGCAGGAAGTATAGGTTCACCCCTCCACTTT.

The rearrangement links TRBV28 to TRBJ2-3; D might be TRBD2 (6 bases). The CDR3 is 14 amino acids. V lost 5 bases and J lost 5, with 14 bases in between. Germline assignment: CDR1 MDHEN and CDR2 SYDVKM. The CDR3 protein is CASSAGWGVDTQYF. The DNA of the CDR3 is TGTGCCAGCAGTGCGGGGTGGGGGGTAGATACGCAGTATTTT.

At least ten counts were recorded for this clonotype. This chain joins TRBV6-1 and TRBJ2-3; perhaps TRBD1 as D (5 bases). Trimming removed 3 bases at V and 1 base at J, with 11 bases between. The CDR3 sequence is 15 residues long. Germline V gene lookup returns CDR1 MNHNS and CDR2 SASEGT. The CDR3 sequence: CASSDRQLRTDTQYF. DNA of the CDR3: TGTGCCAGCAGTGATCGACAGCTTCGCACAGATACGCAGTATTTT.

As regards this clonotype: A much larger clone differs from this one at a single base, so this may be a read error. The V call is TRBV5-1, the J call TRBJ1-1, with D uncertain. CDR3 length equals 15 residues. Germline V gives CDR1 SGHRS, CDR2 YFSETQ. The CDR3 is CASSLRRLGTTEALF. The DNA for the CDR3 is TGCGCCAGCAGCTTGAGACGACTGGGCACCACTGAAGCTCTCTTT.

This clonotype was seen many times. The chain links TRBV6-5 to TRBJ1-3; no clear D gene. The CDR3 length is 19 residues. The V gene lost 1 base and the J gene lost 0 bases, with 19 bases spanning the gap. Germline CDR1 and CDR2: MNHEY and SVGAGI. The CDR3 is CASSYYATGPDFSGNTIYF. For the CDR3, the DNA is TGTGCCAGCAGTTACTACGCGACCGGGCCCGACTTCTCTGGAAACACCATATATTTT.

This clonotype was counted at least ten times. The chain combines TRBV7-8 with TRBJ1-5, with D maybe TRBD1 (5 bases). The ends were cut back, 5 bases at V and 0 bases at J, with 20 bases in the middle. The CDR3 length is 18 residues. Germline CDR1 is SGHVS and CDR2 is FQNEAQ. In DNA, the CDR3 is TGTGCCAGCAGCCCACAAATCGGACACAGTTATAGCAATCAGCCCCAGCATTTT. It yields the protein CASSPQIGHSYSNQPQHF.

This clonotype was counted at least ten times. V is TRBV30 and J is TRBJ1-1; 7 positions agree with TRBD1. The V gene's germline CDR1 is GTSNPN and CDR2 SVGIG (reference sequence). V trimming: 2 bases; J trimming: 1 base; junction bases outside the gene matches: 4. The CDR3 has 14 amino acids. For the CDR3, the DNA is TGTGCCTGGAGTAGGGGGCAGGAGAACACTGAAGCTTTCTTT. This gives the protein CAWSRGQENTEAFF.

This clonotype was counted at least ten times. The rearrangement links TRBV6-1 to TRBJ1-2; maybe TRBD1 (5 bases). CDR3 length equals 14 residues. Trimming took 3 bases from V and 2 from J, leaving 10 bases between them. Germline V gives CDR1 MNHNS, CDR2 SASEGT. CDR3 DNA sequence: TGTGCCAGCAGTGATCCAGGGATAAACTATGGCTACACCTTC. Translating it yields CASSDPGINYGYTF.

This clonotype was counted only a few times. This sequence joins TRBV15 and TRBJ2-7; D may match TRBD1 or TRBD2 (6 bases each). Germline CDR1 reads LNHNV; CDR2 reads YYDKDF (reference sequence). The ends were cut back, 8 bases at V and 4 bases at J, with 12 bases in the middle. The CDR3 totals 12 residues. In DNA form, the CDR3 reads TGTGCCACCGGGGGGCGGCCGTACGAGCAGTACTTC. This sequence encodes CATGGRPYEQYF.

This clonotype was recorded at least ten times. The CDR3 spells CSAPGPYEQYF. The CDR3 DNA is TGCAGTGCACCGGGACCCTACGAGCAGTACTTC. The chain carries TRBV20-1 and TRBJ2-7; possibly TRBD1 or TRBD2 for D (5 bases each). In germline, CDR1 is DFQATT, CDR2 SNEGSKA (reference sequence). V lost 6 bases and J 2 bases, leaving 8 bases between the germline ends. This CDR3 is 11 amino acids long.

The genes are TRBV29-1 and TRBJ2-2; TRBD2 agrees at 11 bases. The trim removed 3 bases at V and 5 bases at J, leaving 5 bases unmatched. The germline CDR1 and CDR2 sequences are SQVTM and ANQGSEA. The CDR3 has 15 residues. CDR3 in amino acids: CSVELLAGETGELFF. CDR3 nucleotides: TGCAGCGTTGAGTTACTAGCGGGAGAGACCGGGGAGCTGTTTTTT.

This clonotype has a count of ten or more. V is TRBV7-9 and J is TRBJ2-5, with a tentative D call TRBD1 (5 bases). Germline V gene data show CDR1 as SEHNR and CDR2 as FQNEAQ (reference sequence). The CDR3 extends over 14 amino acids. The V end was cut by 5 bases, the J end by 2 bases, with 12 bases between. In nucleotides, the CDR3 is TGTGCCAGCAGCCCCATACAGGAGCAAGAGACCCAGTACTTC. Its protein product is CASSPIQEQETQYF.

This clonotype was seen repeatedly, ten times or more. The rearrangement links TRBV30 to TRBJ1-1, with D unresolved. The CDR3 runs 10 residues. Germline assignment: CDR1 GTSNPN and CDR2 SVGIG (reference sequence). Between the trimmed V and J ends, which lost 1 base and 6 bases, there was a span of 3 bases. This chain's CDR3 is CAWSAAEAFF. As DNA, the CDR3 is TGTGCCTGGAGTGCAGCTGAAGCTTTCTTT.

There are many counts of this clonotype. The chain links TRBV12-3 or TRBV12-4 to TRBJ1-1; D is undetermined. Between the trimmed V and J ends, which lost 7 bases and 2 bases, there was a span of 5 bases. CDR3 length equals 11 residues. This CDR3 is CASIINTEAFF. CDR3 nucleotide sequence: TGTGCCAGCATCATTAACACTGAAGCTTTCTTT.

This clonotype was seen many times. The chain recombines TRBV11-2 with TRBJ2-5; D unresolved. The V end was cut by 3 bases, the J end by 2 bases, with 7 bases between. Germline CDR1 is SGHAT and CDR2 is FQNNGV. The CDR3 extends over 13 amino acids. CDR3 protein: CASSFEVQETQYF. CDR3 in DNA: TGTGCCAGCAGCTTCGAGGTACAAGAGACCCAGTACTTC.

At least ten counts were recorded for this clonotype. CDR3 residues: CASSLGGTSGINEQFF. The CDR3 bases are TGTGCCAGCAGTTTAGGCGGGACTAGCGGGATTAATGAGCAGTTCTTC. The chain uses TRBV12-3 or TRBV12-4 and TRBJ2-1; 13 nucleotides agree with TRBD2. The ends lost 1 base at V and 7 bases at J; junction bases unmatched: 4. The CDR3 is 16 amino acids.

This clonotype appeared a few times. The V call is TRBV20-1, the J call TRBJ2-3, with D possibly TRBD1 on 5 matching bases. CDR1 is DFQATT and CDR2 is SNEGSKA in the germline V gene (reference sequence). The CDR3 loop spans 13 amino acids. V gave up 6 bases and J gave up 4 bases, with 14 bases separating them. This CDR3 reads CSALKGAPDTQYF. As DNA, the CDR3 is TGCAGTGCCTTAAAAGGGGCCCCAGATACGCAGTATTTT.